This TCR beta chain emerged from a study of monozygotic twins with inflammatory bowel disease. The template-switching step introduced UMIs that carried a 6-nucleotide sample barcode. TCRdb re-called the 5' RACE reads and shows each CDR3 protein once, DNA omitted. This sample's table reports 150,000 to 200,000 distinct CDR3 sequences. Remarks on this clonotype: Its antigen is unidentified.

CDR1 and CDR2 (germline): SGHNT, YYREEE (reference sequence). CDR3 length: 16 amino acids. The study, taken as a whole, reports: Among patients, repertoires may have gained variability from differing immunosuppressive treatments. No discrimination was achieved between different T cell subtypes.

The specimen was blood. The chain carries TRBV5-4 and TRBJ2-2; TCRdb picks TRBD2, but there is no DNA to check that call. The TCR was taken from a human donor with ulcerative colitis or Crohn's disease, or a healthy co-twin of an affected twin (not recorded which). Here the CDR3 reads CASSSASGTNTGELFF.